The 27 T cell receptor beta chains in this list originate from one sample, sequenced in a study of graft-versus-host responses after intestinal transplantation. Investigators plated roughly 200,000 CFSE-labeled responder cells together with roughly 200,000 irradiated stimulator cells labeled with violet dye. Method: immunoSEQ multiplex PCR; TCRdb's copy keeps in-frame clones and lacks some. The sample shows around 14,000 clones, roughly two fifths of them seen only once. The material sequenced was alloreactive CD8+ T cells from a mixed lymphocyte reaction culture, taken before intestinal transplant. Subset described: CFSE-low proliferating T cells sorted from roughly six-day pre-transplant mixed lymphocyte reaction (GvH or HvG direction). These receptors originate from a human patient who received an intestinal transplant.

CDR3 residues: CASSPPLANSGANVLTF. CDR3 bases: TGTGCCAGCTCACCACCGTTGGCAAACTCTGGGGCCAACGTCCTGACTTTC. The rearrangement links TRBV18 to TRBJ2-6; D unresolved. This CDR3 region has 17 residues. V was trimmed by 0 bases and J by 0 bases, leaving 9 bases between them. Germline V lookup: CDR1 KGHSH, CDR2 LQKENI.

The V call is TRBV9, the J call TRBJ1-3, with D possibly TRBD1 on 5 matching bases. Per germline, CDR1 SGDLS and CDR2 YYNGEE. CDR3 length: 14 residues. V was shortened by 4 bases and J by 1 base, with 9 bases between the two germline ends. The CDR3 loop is CASSRGGSGNTIYF. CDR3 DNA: TGTGCCAGCAGCAGGGGAGGGTCTGGAAACACCATATATTTT.

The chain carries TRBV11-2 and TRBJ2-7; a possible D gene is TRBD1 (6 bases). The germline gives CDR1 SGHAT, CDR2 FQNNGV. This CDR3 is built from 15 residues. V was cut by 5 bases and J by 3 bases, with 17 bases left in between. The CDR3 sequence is CASSPVDRDVYEQYF. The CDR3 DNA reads TGTGCCAGCAGCCCAGTGGACAGAGATGTCTACGAGCAGTACTTC.

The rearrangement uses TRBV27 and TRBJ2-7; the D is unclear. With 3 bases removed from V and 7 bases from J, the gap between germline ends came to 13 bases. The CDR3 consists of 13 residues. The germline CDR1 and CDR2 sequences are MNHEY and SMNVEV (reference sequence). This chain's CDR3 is CASSFNTWAEQYF. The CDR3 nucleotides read TGTGCCAGCAGTTTTAACACGTGGGCAGAGCAGTACTTC.

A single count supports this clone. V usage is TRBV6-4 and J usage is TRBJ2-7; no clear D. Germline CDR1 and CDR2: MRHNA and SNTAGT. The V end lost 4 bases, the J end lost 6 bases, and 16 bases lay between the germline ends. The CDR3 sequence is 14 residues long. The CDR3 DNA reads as TGTGCCAGCAGTGCCTCGGCCGGGTCCGCCGAGCAGTACTTC. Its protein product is CASSASAGSAEQYF.

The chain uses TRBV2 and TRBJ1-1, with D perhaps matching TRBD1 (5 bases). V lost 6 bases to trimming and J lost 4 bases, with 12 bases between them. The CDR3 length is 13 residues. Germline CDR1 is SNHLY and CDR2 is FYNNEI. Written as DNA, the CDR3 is TGTGCCAGCAGGCGGGGGGAGAGCACTGAAGCTTTCTTT. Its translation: CASRRGESTEAFF.

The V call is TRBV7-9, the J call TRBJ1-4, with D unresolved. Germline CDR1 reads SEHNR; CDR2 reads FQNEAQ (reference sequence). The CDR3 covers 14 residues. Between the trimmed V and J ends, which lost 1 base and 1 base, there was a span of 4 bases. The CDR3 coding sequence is TGTGCCAGCAGCTTAGGCGAAACTAATGAAAAACTGTTTTTT. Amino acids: CASSLGETNEKLFF.

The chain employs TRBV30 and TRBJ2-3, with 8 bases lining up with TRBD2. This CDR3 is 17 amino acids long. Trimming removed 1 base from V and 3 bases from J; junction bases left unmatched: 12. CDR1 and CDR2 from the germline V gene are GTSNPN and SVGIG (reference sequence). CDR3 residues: CAWSAPSGRFRTDTQYF. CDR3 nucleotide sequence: TGTGCCTGGAGTGCTCCTAGCGGGCGCTTTAGGACAGATACGCAGTATTTT.

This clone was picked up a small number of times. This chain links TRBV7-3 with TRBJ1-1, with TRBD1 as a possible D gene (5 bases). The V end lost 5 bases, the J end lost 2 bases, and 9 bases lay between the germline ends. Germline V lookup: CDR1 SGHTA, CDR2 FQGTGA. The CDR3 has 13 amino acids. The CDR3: CASSADINTEAFF. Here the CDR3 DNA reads TGTGCCAGCAGCGCGGACATAAACACTGAAGCTTTCTTT.

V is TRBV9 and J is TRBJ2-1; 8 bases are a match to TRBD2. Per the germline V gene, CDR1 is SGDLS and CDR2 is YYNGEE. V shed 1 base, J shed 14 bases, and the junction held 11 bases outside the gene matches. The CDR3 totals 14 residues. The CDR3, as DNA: TGTGCCAGCAGCGTAAGGGCTAGCGGGTTCGGGGAGTTCTTC. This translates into CASSVRASGFGEFF.

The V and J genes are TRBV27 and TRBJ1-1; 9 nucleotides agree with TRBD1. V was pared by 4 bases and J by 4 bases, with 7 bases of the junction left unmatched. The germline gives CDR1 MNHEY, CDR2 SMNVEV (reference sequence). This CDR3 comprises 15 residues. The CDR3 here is CASSSGQGLGTEAFF. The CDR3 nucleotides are TGTGCCAGCAGTTCGGGACAGGGTTTGGGCACTGAAGCTTTCTTT.

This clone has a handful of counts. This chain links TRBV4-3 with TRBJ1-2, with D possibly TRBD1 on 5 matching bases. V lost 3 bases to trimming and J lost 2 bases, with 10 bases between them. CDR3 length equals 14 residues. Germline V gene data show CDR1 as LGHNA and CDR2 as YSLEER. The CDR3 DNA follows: TGCGCCAGCAGCCACCGGGGGGGGAACTATGGCTACACCTTC. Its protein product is CASSHRGGNYGYTF.

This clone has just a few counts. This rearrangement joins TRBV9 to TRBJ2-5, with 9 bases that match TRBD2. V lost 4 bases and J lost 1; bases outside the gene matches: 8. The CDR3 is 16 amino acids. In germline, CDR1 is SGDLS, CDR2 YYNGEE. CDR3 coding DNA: TGTGCCAGCAGCTTAGGGGTAGCGGGGGCCCAAGAGACCCAGTACTTC. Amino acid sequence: CASSLGVAGAQETQYF.

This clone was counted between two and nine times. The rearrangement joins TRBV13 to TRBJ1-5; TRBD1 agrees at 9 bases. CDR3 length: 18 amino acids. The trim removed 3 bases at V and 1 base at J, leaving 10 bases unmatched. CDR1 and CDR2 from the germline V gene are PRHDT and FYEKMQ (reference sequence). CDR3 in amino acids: CASSFTIQGAGSNQPQHF. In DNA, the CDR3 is TGTGCCAGCAGCTTCACGATACAGGGGGCTGGAAGCAATCAGCCCCAGCATTTT.

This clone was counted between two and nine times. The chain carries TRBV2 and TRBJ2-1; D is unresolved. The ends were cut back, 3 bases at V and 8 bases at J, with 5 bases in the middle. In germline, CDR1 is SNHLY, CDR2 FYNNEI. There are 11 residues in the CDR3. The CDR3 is CASSDLYEQFF. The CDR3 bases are TGTGCCAGCAGTGACCTCTATGAGCAGTTCTTC.

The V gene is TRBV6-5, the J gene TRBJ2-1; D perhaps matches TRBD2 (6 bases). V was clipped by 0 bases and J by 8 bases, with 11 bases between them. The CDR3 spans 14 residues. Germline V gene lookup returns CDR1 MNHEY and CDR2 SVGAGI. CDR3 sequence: CASSYSRGWDEQFF. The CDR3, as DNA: TGTGCCAGCAGTTACTCGCGGGGCTGGGATGAGCAGTTCTTC.

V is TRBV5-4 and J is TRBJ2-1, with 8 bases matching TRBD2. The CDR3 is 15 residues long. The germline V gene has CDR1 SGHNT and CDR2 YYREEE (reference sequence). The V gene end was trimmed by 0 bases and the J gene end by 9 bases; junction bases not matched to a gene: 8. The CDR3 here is CASSLVAAREGEQFF. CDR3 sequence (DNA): TGTGCCAGCAGCTTGGTGGCAGCCCGGGAGGGTGAGCAGTTCTTC.

The CDR3 is CASSGSGGSYNEQFF. DNA of the CDR3: TGTGCCAGCAGCGGTAGCGGGGGATCCTACAATGAGCAGTTCTTC. The gene calls are TRBV5-6 and TRBJ2-1; 9 bases line up with TRBD2. This CDR3 has 15 amino acids. In germline, CDR1 is SGHDT, CDR2 YYEEEE. Trimming took 4 bases from V and 1 from J; bases not matched to a gene: 3.

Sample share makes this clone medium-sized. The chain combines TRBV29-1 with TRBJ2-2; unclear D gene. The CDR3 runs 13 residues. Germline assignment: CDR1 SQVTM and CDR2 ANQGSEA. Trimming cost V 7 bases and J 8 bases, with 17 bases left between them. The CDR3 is CSARILDSGELFF. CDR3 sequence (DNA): TGCAGCGCGAGAATTCTAGACTCGGGGGAGCTGTTTTTT.

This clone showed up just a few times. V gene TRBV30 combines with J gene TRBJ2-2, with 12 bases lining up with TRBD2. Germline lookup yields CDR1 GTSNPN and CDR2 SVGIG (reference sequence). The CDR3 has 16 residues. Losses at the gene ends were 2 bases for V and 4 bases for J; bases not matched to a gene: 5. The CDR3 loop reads CAWSPPSGRATGELFF. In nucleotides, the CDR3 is TGTGCCTGGAGTCCACCTAGCGGGAGGGCCACCGGGGAGCTGTTTTTT.

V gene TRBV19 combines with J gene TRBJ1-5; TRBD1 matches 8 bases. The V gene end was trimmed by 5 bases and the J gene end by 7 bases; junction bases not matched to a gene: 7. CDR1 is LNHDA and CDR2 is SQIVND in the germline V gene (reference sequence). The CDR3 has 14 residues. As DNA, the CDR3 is TGTGCCAGTAGTTTCGGACAGGGTGGGCAGCCCCAGCATTTT. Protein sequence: CASSFGQGGQPQHF.

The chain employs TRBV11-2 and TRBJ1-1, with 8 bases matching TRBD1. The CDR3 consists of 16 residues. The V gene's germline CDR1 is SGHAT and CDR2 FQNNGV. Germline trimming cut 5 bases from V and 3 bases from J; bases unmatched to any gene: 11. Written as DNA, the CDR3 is TGTGCCAGCAGCCACCCAGAGGACAGGGAGGACACTGAAGCTTTCTTT. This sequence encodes CASSHPEDREDTEAFF.

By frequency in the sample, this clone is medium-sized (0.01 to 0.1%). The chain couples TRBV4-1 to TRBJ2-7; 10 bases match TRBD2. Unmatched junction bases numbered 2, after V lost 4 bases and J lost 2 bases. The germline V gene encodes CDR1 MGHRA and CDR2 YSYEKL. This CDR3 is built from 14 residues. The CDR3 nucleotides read TGCGCCAGCAGCCTGACTAGCGGGCCCTACGAGCAGTACTTC. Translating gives CASSLTSGPYEQYF.

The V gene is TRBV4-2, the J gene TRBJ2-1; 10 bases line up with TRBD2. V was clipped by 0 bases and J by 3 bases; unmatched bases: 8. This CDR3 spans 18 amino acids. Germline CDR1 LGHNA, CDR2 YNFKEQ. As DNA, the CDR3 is TGTGCCAGCAGCCAAGATGGCGCTAGCGGGGGTTACTACAATGAGCAGTTCTTC. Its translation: CASSQDGASGGYYNEQFF.

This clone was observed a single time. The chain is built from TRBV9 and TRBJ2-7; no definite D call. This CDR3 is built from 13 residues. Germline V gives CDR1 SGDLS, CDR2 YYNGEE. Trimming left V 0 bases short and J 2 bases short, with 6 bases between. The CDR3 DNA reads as TGTGCCAGCAGCGTAGCGCCTACCTACGAGCAGTACTTC. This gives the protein CASSVAPTYEQYF.

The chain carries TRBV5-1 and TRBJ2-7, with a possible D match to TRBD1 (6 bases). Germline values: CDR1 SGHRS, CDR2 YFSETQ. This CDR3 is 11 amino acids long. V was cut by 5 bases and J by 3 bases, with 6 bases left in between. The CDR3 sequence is CASRDSYEQYF. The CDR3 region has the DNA TGCGCCAGCAGGGACAGCTACGAGCAGTACTTC.

CDR3 DNA sequence: TGTGCCAGCAGCTTAGATCGTCGGGGTGGAACTGAAGCTTTCTTT. Its protein is CASSLDRRGGTEAFF. The V call is TRBV7-8, the J call TRBJ1-1; D is uncertain. CDR1 is SGHVS and CDR2 is FQNEAQ in the germline V gene. The CDR3 length is 15 residues. Trimming shortened V by 1 base and J by 5 bases, and 14 bases separated the two germline ends. The whole variable domain, filled in from reference TRBV7-8 and TRBJ1-1, reads GAGVSQSPRYKVAKRGQDVALRCDPISGHVSLFWYQQALGQGPEFLTYFQNEAQLDKSGLPSDRFFAERPEGSVSTLKIQRTQQEDSAVYLCASSLDRRGGTEAFFGQGTRLTVV.